Listed here are 12 T cell receptor beta chains from one sample, sequenced in a study of blood T cell repertoires in COVID-19. TCRdb's table, derived via immunoSEQ multiplex PCR, lists solely in-frame clones and lacks some. The sample carries around 140,000 clones, around 89% recorded once. What was sequenced was peripheral blood. Every receptor here comes from a man in his forties or fifties with active or convalescent COVID-19.

The chain carries TRBV7-9 and TRBJ1-1; D perhaps matches TRBD1 (5 bases). The V end lost 2 bases, the J end lost 6 bases, and 13 bases lay between the germline ends. Germline V gene lookup returns CDR1 SEHNR and CDR2 FQNEAQ (reference sequence). There are 14 residues in the CDR3. The CDR3 DNA sequence: TGTGCCAGCAGCTTAATGGGAGGAGGGGCTGAAGCTTTCTTT. Its translation: CASSLMGGGAEAFF.

This clone was recorded a few times. The chain employs TRBV7-9 and TRBJ2-7, with D possibly being TRBD1 (6 bases). Germline assignment: CDR1 SEHNR and CDR2 FQNEAQ (reference sequence). Trimming removed 5 bases from V and 2 bases from J, with 13 bases in between. The CDR3 has 14 residues. This chain's CDR3 is CASSQGTPAYEQYF. Written as DNA, the CDR3 is TGTGCCAGCAGCCAGGGGACACCTGCCTACGAGCAGTACTTC.

The chain has TRBV7-8 and TRBJ2-2; D is perhaps TRBD2 (5 bases). Germline CDR1 reads SGHVS; CDR2 reads FQNEAQ. The CDR3 contains 16 residues. V was cut by 1 base and J by 4 bases, with 13 bases left in between. As DNA, the CDR3 is TGTGCCAGCAGCTTAGTTGCGGGCCCGGGCACCGGGGAGCTGTTTTTT. It codes for CASSLVAGPGTGELFF.

V and J are TRBV6-5 and TRBJ1-3, with TRBD1 matching over 7 bases. CDR1 MNHEY and CDR2 SVGAGI come from the germline V gene. This CDR3 contains 16 residues. V lost 4 bases to trimming and J lost 0 bases; unmatched junction nucleotides: 6. The CDR3 DNA follows: TGTGCCAGCAGTTCTTACAGGGGTTCCTCTGGAAACACCATATATTTT. This gives the protein CASSSYRGSSGNTIYF.

The rearrangement uses TRBV6-2 or TRBV6-3 and TRBJ2-7; 8 bases line up with TRBD1. The CDR3 consists of 14 residues. Germline trimming cut 3 bases from V and 0 bases from J; bases unmatched to any gene: 1. Germline assignment: CDR1 MNHEY and CDR2 SVGEGT. The CDR3 DNA reads as TGTGCCAGCAGTTATACAGGGGGCTCCTACGAGCAGTACTTC. The encoded protein is CASSYTGGSYEQYF.

V gene TRBV3-1 (or the pseudogene TRBV3-2) combines with J gene TRBJ1-4, with D perhaps matching TRBD1 (5 bases). The CDR3 has 14 amino acids. CDR1 is LGHDT and CDR2 is YNNKEL in the germline V gene (reference sequence). V was trimmed by 4 bases and J by 4 bases, leaving 10 bases between them. CDR3: CASSLTERNEKLFF. The CDR3 coding sequence is TGTGCCAGCAGCCTGACAGAGCGTAATGAAAAACTGTTTTTT.

In this sample, this clone turned up a few times. The chain has TRBV10-1 and TRBJ2-2; D perhaps matches TRBD1 (5 bases). Deletions cut 4 bases from V and 5 bases from J, with 11 bases between. This CDR3 is 14 amino acids long. The germline CDR1 and CDR2 sequences are WNHNN and SYGVQD (reference sequence). The CDR3 DNA reads TGCGCCAGCAGTGGACAGATAGAAACCGGGGAGCTGTTTTTT. Its protein product is CASSGQIETGELFF.

The chain joins TRBV30 to TRBJ1-2; possibly TRBD1 for D (5 bases). The CDR3 totals 13 residues. V lost 1 base and J 3 bases, leaving 9 bases between the germline ends. Germline V CDR1 and CDR2: GTSNPN, SVGIG (reference sequence). The DNA of the CDR3 is TGTGCCTGGAGTGGAGGGGAGGACTATGGCTACACCTTC. As protein: CAWSGGEDYGYTF. Supplemented by reference TRBV30 and TRBJ1-2, the full variable domain reads SQTIHQWPATLVQPVGSPLSLECTVEGTSNPNLYWYRQAAGRGLQLLFYSVGIGQISSEVPQNLSASRPQDRQFILSSKKLLLSDSGFYLCAWSGGEDYGYTFGSGTRLTVV.

This chain uses TRBV27 with TRBJ1-1; TRBD1 might be the D (5 bases). CDR1 MNHEY and CDR2 SMNVEV come from the germline V gene (reference sequence). This CDR3 spans 16 amino acids. The V end was cut by 7 bases, the J end by 0 bases, with 18 bases between. DNA for the CDR3: TGTGCCAGCACTCTAGGTCCCGACAGTTTGAACACTGAAGCTTTCTTT. It yields the protein CASTLGPDSLNTEAFF.

This CDR3 is CASSLRTGRYQETQYF. CDR3 DNA sequence: TGTGCCAGTAGTCTCCGGACAGGTCGGTACCAAGAGACCCAGTACTTC. The chain combines TRBV19 with TRBJ2-5; 7 bases match TRBD1. This CDR3 spans 16 amino acids. In germline, CDR1 is LNHDA, CDR2 SQIVND (reference sequence). Trimming at V came to 5 bases and at J to 0 bases, leaving 9 bases not matched to a gene.

The chain is built from TRBV6-1 and TRBJ1-6, with 9 bases matching TRBD1. Germline trimming cut 4 bases from V and 11 bases from J; bases unmatched to any gene: 12. There are 16 residues in the CDR3. Germline V gene sequence: CDR1 MNHNS, CDR2 SASEGT. The CDR3 sequence is CASSGINRGRLAPLHF. The CDR3 nucleotides read TGTGCCAGCAGTGGAATCAACAGGGGGCGGTTGGCACCCCTCCACTTT.

The rearrangement uses TRBV19 and TRBJ1-1; D gene uncertain. The germline V gene encodes CDR1 LNHDA and CDR2 SQIVND (reference sequence). The ends were cut back, 5 bases at V and 3 bases at J, with 10 bases in the middle. The length of the CDR3 is 13 residues. This CDR3 reads CASSGDGDTEAFF. The CDR3 coding sequence is TGTGCCAGTAGTGGCGACGGAGACACTGAAGCTTTCTTT.